This T cell receptor (beta chain) was retrieved from a study of patients and donors after allogeneic stem cell transplantation. TCRdb used MiXCR to reprocess the RT-PCR reads, holding one entry per CDR3 protein. Altogether approximately 140,000 distinct CDR3 sequences are present, about a third being singletons, with the ten largest covering 50%. This clonotype showed up just once. V trimming: 0 bases; J trimming: 6 bases; junction bases outside the gene matches: 3. The germline gives CDR1 MNHNS, CDR2 SASEGT. The CDR3 consists of 15 residues. What was sequenced was blood, either unsorted or a sorted T cell fraction (not recorded which). The TCR comes from a human donor who was either an allogeneic HSCT recipient or a stem cell or donor lymphocyte infusion donor (not recorded which). It is not recorded whose cells these are; they may come from a transplant donor. The V gene is TRBV6-1, the J gene TRBJ1-5; the match to TRBD1 covers 9 bases. CDR3 sequence (DNA): TGTGCCAGCAGTGAAGCGGGACAGGGTGCTCAGCCCCAGCATTTT. Amino acid sequence: CASSEAGQGAQPQHF.